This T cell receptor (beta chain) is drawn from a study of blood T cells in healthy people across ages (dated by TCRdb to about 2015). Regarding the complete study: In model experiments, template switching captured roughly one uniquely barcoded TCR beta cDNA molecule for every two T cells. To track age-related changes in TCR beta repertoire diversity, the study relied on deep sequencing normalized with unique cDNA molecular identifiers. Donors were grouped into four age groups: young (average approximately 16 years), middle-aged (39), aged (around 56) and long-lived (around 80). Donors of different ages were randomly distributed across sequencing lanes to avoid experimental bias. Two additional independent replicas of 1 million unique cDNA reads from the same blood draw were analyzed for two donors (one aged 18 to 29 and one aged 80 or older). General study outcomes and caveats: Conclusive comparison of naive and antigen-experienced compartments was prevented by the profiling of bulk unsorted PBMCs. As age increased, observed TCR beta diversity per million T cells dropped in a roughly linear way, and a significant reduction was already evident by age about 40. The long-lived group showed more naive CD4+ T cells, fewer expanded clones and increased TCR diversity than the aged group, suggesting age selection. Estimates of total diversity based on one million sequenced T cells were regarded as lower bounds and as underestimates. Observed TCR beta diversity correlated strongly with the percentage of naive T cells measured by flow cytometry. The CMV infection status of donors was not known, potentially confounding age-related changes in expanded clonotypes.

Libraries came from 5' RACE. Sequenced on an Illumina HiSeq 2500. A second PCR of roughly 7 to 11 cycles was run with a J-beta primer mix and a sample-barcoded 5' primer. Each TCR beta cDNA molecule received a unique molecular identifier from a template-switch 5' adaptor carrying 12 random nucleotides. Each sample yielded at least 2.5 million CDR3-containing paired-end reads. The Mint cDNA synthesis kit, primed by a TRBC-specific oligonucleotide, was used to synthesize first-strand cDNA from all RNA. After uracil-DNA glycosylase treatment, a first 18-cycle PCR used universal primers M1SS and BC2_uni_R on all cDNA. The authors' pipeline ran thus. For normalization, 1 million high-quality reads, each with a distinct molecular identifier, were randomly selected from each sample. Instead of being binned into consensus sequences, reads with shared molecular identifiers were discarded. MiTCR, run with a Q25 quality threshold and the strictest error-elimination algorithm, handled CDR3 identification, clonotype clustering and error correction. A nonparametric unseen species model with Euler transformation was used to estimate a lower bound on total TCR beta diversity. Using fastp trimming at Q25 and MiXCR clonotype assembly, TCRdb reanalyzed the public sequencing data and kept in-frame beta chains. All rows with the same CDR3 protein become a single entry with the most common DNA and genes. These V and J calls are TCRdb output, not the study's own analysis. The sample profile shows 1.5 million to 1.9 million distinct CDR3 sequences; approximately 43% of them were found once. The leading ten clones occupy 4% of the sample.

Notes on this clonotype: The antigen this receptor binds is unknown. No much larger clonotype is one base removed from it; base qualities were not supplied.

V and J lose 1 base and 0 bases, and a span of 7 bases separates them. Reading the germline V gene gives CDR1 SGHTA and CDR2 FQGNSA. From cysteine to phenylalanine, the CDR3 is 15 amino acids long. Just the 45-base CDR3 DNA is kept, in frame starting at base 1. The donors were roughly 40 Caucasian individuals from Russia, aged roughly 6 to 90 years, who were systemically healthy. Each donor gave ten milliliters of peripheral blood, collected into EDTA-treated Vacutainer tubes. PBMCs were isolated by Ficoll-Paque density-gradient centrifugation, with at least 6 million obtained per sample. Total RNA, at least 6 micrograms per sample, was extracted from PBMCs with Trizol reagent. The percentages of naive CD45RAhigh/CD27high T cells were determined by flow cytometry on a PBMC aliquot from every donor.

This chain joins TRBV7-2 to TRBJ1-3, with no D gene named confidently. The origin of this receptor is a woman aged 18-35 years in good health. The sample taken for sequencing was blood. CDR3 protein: CASSLVHSSGNTIYF. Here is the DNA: TGTGCCAGCAGCTTAGTGCACAGCTCTGGAAACACCATATATTTT.